This T cell receptor (beta chain) originates from a study of blood T cells in healthy people across ages. General study findings and limits: The study lacked donor CMV status, which possibly confounded expanded clonotype changes. It was the long-lived donors that had more naive CD4+ cells and higher diversity than aged donors.

Healthy Russian Caucasian donors spanned ages roughly 6 to 100 years. Every sample gave at least 5 micrograms of total RNA when it was extracted. Primers used in a second PCR of roughly 7 to 12 cycles were a sample-barcoded 5' primer and a J-beta primer mix. TCRdb redid the calling of the 5' RACE reads with MiXCR, one entry per CDR3 protein. The table has 1.5 million to 2 million distinct CDR3 sequences, roughly two fifths seen once. This clonotype was seen more than once but under ten times. Its antigen is undetermined. The receptor was isolated from a human donor in good health. Material for sequencing was blood.

In DNA form, the CDR3 reads TGTGCCAGCAGCTTTGATGTCACAGATACGCAGTATTTT. Translated, it gives CASSFDVTDTQYF. The chain couples TRBV7-9 to TRBJ2-3; unclear D gene. CDR1 SEHNR and CDR2 FQNEAQ come from the germline V gene (reference sequence). The V and J ends lost 3 bases and 2 bases respectively, with 6 bases between them. This CDR3 comprises 13 residues. Using reference TRBV7-9 and TRBJ2-3 for the parts outside the CDR3, the full variable domain is DTGVSQNPRHKITKRGQNVTFRCDPISEHNRLYWYRQTLGQGPEFLTYFQNEAQLEKSRLLSDRFSAERPKGSFSTLEIQRTEQGDSAMYLCASSFDVTDTQYFGPGTRLTVL.